One sample yielded the 18 T cell receptor beta chains listed below, sequenced in a study of identical twins. A single record per CDR3 protein comes from TCRdb applying MiXCR to the 5' RACE reads. The sample has 450,000 or so distinct CDR3 sequences; around 15% are singletons. These same data were also listed under a study on yellow fever vaccine responses in identical twins.

The sequenced material came from CD4+ T cells sorted from blood. The receptors here all came from a woman between 18 and 29 years old in good health.

This clonotype was picked up a small number of times. The rearrangement links TRBV6-5 to TRBJ2-6; possibly TRBD2 for D (6 bases). The CDR3 is made up of 18 amino acids. V gave up 0 bases and J gave up 0 bases, with 12 bases separating them. CDR1 is MNHEY and CDR2 is SVGAGI in the germline V gene. As DNA, the CDR3 is TGTGCCAGCAGTTACTCGAGGCGGGGTAGCTCTGGGGCCAACGTCCTGACTTTC. Translation gives CASSYSRRGSSGANVLTF.

This clonotype was seen a handful of times. V is TRBV29-1 and J is TRBJ2-7, with 8 nucleotides matching TRBD1. The CDR3 length is 14 residues. Per germline, CDR1 SQVTM and CDR2 ANQGSEA. Trimming took 6 bases from V and 4 from J; bases not matched to a gene: 11. CDR3 nucleotides: TGCAGCGTGGCAGCCGGGACAGGATCGTACGAGCAGTACTTC. This encodes CSVAAGTGSYEQYF.

This clonotype has only a few counts. V usage is TRBV7-3 and J usage is TRBJ2-4, with D perhaps assigned TRBD1 or TRBD2 (6 bases each). Trimming removed 6 bases at V and 3 bases at J, with 15 bases between. Germline CDR1 is SGHTA and CDR2 is FQGTGA. There are 15 residues in the CDR3. CDR3 nucleotide sequence: TGTGCCAGCAGTCCCGGAGGAGGGGGCAAAAACATTCAGTACTTC. Protein: CASSPGGGGKNIQYF.

This clonotype was seen a handful of times. This chain links TRBV5-1 with TRBJ2-2; no clear D gene. Trimming left V 3 bases short and J 3 bases short, with 6 bases between. Germline V gene sequence: CDR1 SGHRS, CDR2 YFSETQ. The CDR3 contains 13 residues. CDR3 sequence (DNA): TGCGCCAGCAGCTCACAAGACACCGGGGAGCTGTTTTTT. Translating it yields CASSSQDTGELFF.

This clonotype appeared a few times. The V call is TRBV11-2, the J call TRBJ1-4, with D perhaps TRBD1 (5 bases). CDR3 length: 15 amino acids. Between the trimmed V and J ends, which lost 6 bases and 5 bases, there was a span of 16 bases. The germline V gene has CDR1 SGHAT and CDR2 FQNNGV. The CDR3 DNA reads as TGTGCCAGCAGGTATCCGGGACGGACGAATGAAAAACTGTTTTTT. Translated, it gives CASRYPGRTNEKLFF.

The chain employs TRBV2 and TRBJ2-3, with TRBD1 matching over 7 bases. The length of the CDR3 is 15 residues. Trimming at V came to 10 bases and at J to 1 base, leaving 11 bases not matched to a gene. CDR1 and CDR2 from the germline V gene are SNHLY and FYNNEI. CDR3: CATRKGQIGTDTQYF. CDR3 coding DNA: TGTGCCACCCGGAAGGGACAGATTGGCACAGATACGCAGTATTTT. Full variable domain (missing parts from reference TRBV2 and TRBJ2-3): EPEVTQTPSHQVTQMGQEVILRCVPISNHLYFYWYRQILGQKVEFLVSFYNNEISEKSEIFDDQFSVERPDGSNFTLKIRSTKLEDSAMYFCATRKGQIGTDTQYFGPGTRLTVL.

This clonotype was recorded many times. J is TRBJ1-6 and V is TRBV15; 7 nucleotides align to TRBD1. CDR1 LNHNV and CDR2 YYDKDF come from the germline V gene (reference sequence). The CDR3 is 14 residues long. The V segment lost 3 bases and the J segment 9 bases; nucleotides outside the gene matches: 5. This chain's CDR3 is CATSRTGSASPLHF. The CDR3 DNA follows: TGTGCCACCAGCAGGACAGGGTCGGCTTCACCCCTCCACTTT.

This chain joins TRBV23-1 and TRBJ1-3; D not certain. TRBV23-1 is an open reading frame whose function is uncertain. This CDR3 is built from 13 residues. V was clipped by 4 bases and J by 0 bases, with 4 bases between them. DNA of the CDR3: TGCGCCAGCAGTCGAGGCTCTGGAAACACCATATATTTT. Protein: CASSRGSGNTIYF.

The rearrangement links TRBV6-5 to TRBJ2-1; TRBD2 matches at 7 bases. This CDR3 region has 15 residues. Germline loops: CDR1 MNHEY, CDR2 SVGAGI. V shed 2 bases, J shed 4 bases, and the junction held 5 bases outside the gene matches. This chain's CDR3 is CASSYGVGGYNEQFF. CDR3 nucleotides: TGTGCCAGCAGTTACGGGGTCGGGGGGTACAATGAGCAGTTCTTC.

The chain carries TRBV28 and TRBJ2-7, with 7 bases that match TRBD1. With 1 base clipped from V and 7 bases from J, the junction kept 13 bases outside the gene matches. This CDR3 is built from 16 residues. Germline V gene lookup returns CDR1 MDHEN and CDR2 SYDVKM. CDR3 protein: CASSLLPGQGVGEQYF. Here the CDR3 DNA reads TGTGCCAGCAGTTTATTGCCGGGTCAGGGGGTCGGAGAGCAGTACTTC.

This clonotype was seen more than once but under ten times. This chain connects TRBV7-6 to TRBJ2-7, with 8 bases aligning to TRBD1. This CDR3 has 15 amino acids. Germline lookup yields CDR1 SGHVS and CDR2 FNYEAQ. V gave up 5 bases and J gave up 2 bases; unmatched junction bases: 8. The chain's CDR3 is CASSQAGTGAYEQYF. The DNA for the CDR3 is TGTGCCAGCAGCCAGGCCGGGACAGGTGCCTACGAGCAGTACTTC.

J is TRBJ2-1 and V is TRBV19; the D is unclear. CDR3 length: 12 amino acids. Looked up from germline, CDR1 is LNHDA and CDR2 is SQIVND (reference sequence). V was cut by 3 bases and J by 7 bases, with 7 bases left in between. The CDR3 nucleotides are TGTGCCAGTAGTATTTCAAGTAATGAGCAGTTCTTC. Translation gives CASSISSNEQFF.

This clonotype was observed a handful of times. J is TRBJ2-5 and V is TRBV29-1; TRBD1 matches 8 bases. V was clipped by 0 bases and J by 4 bases; unmatched bases: 1. CDR3 size: 13 residues. Germline CDR1 and CDR2: SQVTM and ANQGSEA. As DNA, the CDR3 is TGCAGCGTTGAAGAAGACAGGGGAGAGACCCAGTACTTC. Protein product: CSVEEDRGETQYF.

This clonotype was detected only a few times. The chain has TRBV5-5 and TRBJ2-5; TRBD2 aligns across 13 bases. Germline loops: CDR1 SGHKS, CDR2 YYEKEE (reference sequence). Germline trimming cut 3 bases from V and 5 bases from J; bases unmatched to any gene: 7. The CDR3 spans 16 residues. CDR3 nucleotides: TGTGCCAGCAGCTGGACTAGCGGGAGCTTTTGGGAGACCCAGTACTTC. Translated, it gives CASSWTSGSFWETQYF.

This clonotype appeared a few times. V is TRBV6-2 or TRBV6-3 and J is TRBJ2-3; D gene uncertain. The germline V gene has CDR1 MNHEY and CDR2 SVGEGT. V lost 2 bases, J lost 4 bases, and 4 bases lay in between. This CDR3 comprises 12 residues. CDR3 bases: TGTGCCAGCAGTTACGTACCAGATACGCAGTATTTT. It codes for CASSYVPDTQYF.

The gene calls are TRBV20-1 and TRBJ2-3; TRBD2 aligns across 9 bases. Germline values: CDR1 DFQATT, CDR2 SNEGSKA (reference sequence). J was trimmed by 4 bases and V by 6 bases; bases with no gene match: 11. The CDR3 covers 15 residues. The CDR3, as DNA: TGCAGTGCGGGTGGGGTGGCTAGCGGGGCAGATACGCAGTATTTT. Translating gives CSAGGVASGADTQYF.

This clonotype showed up many times. This chain uses TRBV12-3 or TRBV12-4 with TRBJ2-1; maybe TRBD2 (5 bases). V gave up 2 bases and J gave up 2 bases, with 7 bases separating them. This CDR3 contains 14 residues. The CDR3 DNA reads as TGTGCCAGCAGTTTAAAAGCGGCCTACAATGAGCAGTTCTTC. As protein: CASSLKAAYNEQFF.

This clonotype was seen repeatedly, ten times or more. The rearrangement joins TRBV11-2 to TRBJ2-1, with D unresolved. Germline V CDR1 and CDR2: SGHAT, FQNNGV. The CDR3 totals 12 residues. With 2 bases removed from V and 9 bases from J, the gap between germline ends came to 8 bases. The CDR3 loop reads CASSLQYPEQFF. CDR3 bases: TGTGCCAGCAGCTTACAGTACCCTGAGCAGTTCTTC.